These 16 T cell receptor beta chains were sequenced from one sample in a study of cytomegalovirus exposure and HLA in healthy donors. PCR involved 60 Vbeta and 13 Jbeta primers. Generated by immunoSEQ multiplex PCR, the TCRdb table keeps only in-frame clones and is missing some. The sample has 75,000 to 90,000 clones; around 77% are singletons. Sample: PBMCs. The receptors here all came from a man aged 50 to 60 in good health and CMV-seronegative.

This clone was observed a few times. This sequence joins TRBV1 and TRBJ2-2; the table's D call, TRBD2, was not checked against the DNA. TRBV1 is a pseudogene. The CDR3 has 17 residues. CDR3 sequence: CTSSQDPGGPNTGELFF. The CDR3 nucleotides read TGCACCAGCAGCCAGGATCCGGGGGGGCCTAACACCGGGGAGCTGTTTTTT.

CDR3 sequence: CATQAPRLSEKLFF. The CDR3 nucleotides are TGTGCCACCCAGGCACCCCGATTAAGTGAAAAACTGTTTTTT. The rearrangement joins TRBV28 to TRBJ1-4, with no clear D. V was trimmed by 10 bases and J by 7 bases, leaving 19 bases between them. The germline V gene encodes CDR1 MDHEN and CDR2 SYDVKM. The CDR3 is made up of 14 amino acids.

The chain joins TRBV21-1 to TRBJ2-2; TRBD1, the table's D call, lacks a check against the DNA. TRBV21-1 is recorded as a pseudogene. CDR3 length equals 16 residues. In DNA, the CDR3 is TGTGCCAGCAGCACTATCCGGGACAGGGAGTCCGGGGAGCTGTTTTTT. Its translation is CASSTIRDRESGELFF.

The chain carries TRBV2 and TRBJ1-5, with 11 positions matching TRBD1. The trim removed 6 bases at V and 4 bases at J, leaving 5 bases unmatched. CDR1 is SNHLY, CDR2 FYNNEI, per germline. This CDR3 is built from 15 residues. CDR3 coding DNA: TGTGCCAGCAGGCCGGACAGGGGGCCTAATCAGCCCCAGCATTTT. This encodes CASRPDRGPNQPQHF. The whole variable domain, remainder taken from reference TRBV2 and TRBJ1-5, is EPEVTQTPSHQVTQMGQEVILRCVPISNHLYFYWYRQILGQKVEFLVSFYNNEISEKSEIFDDQFSVERPDGSNFTLKIRSTKLEDSAMYFCASRPDRGPNQPQHFGDGTRLSIL.

The CDR3 DNA reads as TGCGCCAGCAGCTCCGGGTATGTCCAGCAGAACACTGAAGCTTTCTTT. It encodes CASSSGYVQQNTEAFF. V usage is TRBV5-1 and J usage is TRBJ1-1; D unresolved. Trimming left V 3 bases short and J 1 base short, with 16 bases between. Germline assignment: CDR1 SGHRS and CDR2 YFSETQ. This CDR3 has 16 amino acids.

The chain combines TRBV9 with TRBJ2-3, with a possible D match to TRBD1 (6 bases). The CDR3 is 15 residues long. Germline CDR1 SGDLS, CDR2 YYNGEE. V was pared by 0 bases and J by 4 bases, with 12 bases between. CDR3 loop: CASSVDLGAADTQYF. As DNA, the CDR3 is TGTGCCAGCAGCGTAGATTTGGGGGCAGCAGATACGCAGTATTTT.

The V call is TRBV27, the J call TRBJ1-5; 7 nucleotides match TRBD1. The CDR3 contains 15 residues. V dropped 5 bases and J dropped 9; count of bases not matched to a gene: 13. The V gene's germline CDR1 is MNHEY and CDR2 SMNVEV (reference sequence). CDR3 region: CASSQRGQGYLPQHF. In DNA, the CDR3 is TGTGCCAGCAGTCAGAGGGGGCAGGGCTATCTGCCCCAGCATTTT.

Written as DNA, the CDR3 is TGTGCCACCAGGGCCTCAGGGAACGATCAGCCCCAGCATTTT. Protein sequence: CATRASGNDQPQHF. This rearrangement joins TRBV10-3 to TRBJ1-5; TRBD1 is a possible D gene (5 bases). Germline values: CDR1 ENHRY, CDR2 SYGVKD. The germline V and J ends were trimmed by 10 bases and 5 bases, with 18 bases remaining between them. This CDR3 contains 14 residues.

The chain links TRBV19 to TRBJ2-7; TRBD1 aligns across 10 bases. J lost 3 bases, V lost 5 bases, and 10 bases had no gene match. Germline loops: CDR1 LNHDA, CDR2 SQIVND (reference sequence). The CDR3 runs 16 residues. For the CDR3, the DNA is TGTGCCAGTAGTCGCCACGACAGGGGGCGCAACTACGAGCAGTACTTC. It translates to CASSRHDRGRNYEQYF.

This chain connects TRBV27 to TRBJ2-1; 7 positions match TRBD2. The CDR3 has 14 residues. V dropped 3 bases and J dropped 6; count of bases not matched to a gene: 5. CDR1 and CDR2 (germline): MNHEY, SMNVEV (reference sequence). The DNA for the CDR3 is TGTGCCAGCAGTTTTGGGAGGGCGGGCAATGAGCAGTTCTTC. The encoded protein is CASSFGRAGNEQFF.

The rearrangement uses TRBV15 and TRBJ1-1, with a weak D call TRBD1 (6 bases). Germline V gives CDR1 LNHNV, CDR2 YYDKDF (reference sequence). This CDR3 has 15 residues. Trimming shortened V by 5 bases and J by 5 bases, and 18 bases separated the two germline ends. For the CDR3, the DNA is TGTGCCACCAGCCGAGCGGATGCAGGGGTAACTGAAGCTTTCTTT. Translation: CATSRADAGVTEAFF.

This clone has just a few counts. V and J are TRBV6-5 and TRBJ2-1; 11 bases are shared with TRBD2. The junction had 6 bases not matched to a gene; V was cut back by 6 bases and J by 5 bases. The CDR3 is 15 amino acids. Germline CDR1 MNHEY, CDR2 SVGAGI. The CDR3 region is CASRDLAGGHNEQFF. CDR3 sequence (DNA): TGTGCCAGCAGGGACCTAGCGGGGGGCCACAATGAGCAGTTCTTC.

The V and J genes are TRBV6-5 and TRBJ2-3, with 8 bases fitting TRBD1. CDR1 is MNHEY, CDR2 SVGAGI, per germline. The CDR3 contains 15 residues. The junction had 5 bases not matched to a gene; V was cut back by 5 bases and J by 1 base. DNA for the CDR3: TGTGCCAGCAGTACTCCGGGACAGGGCACAGATACGCAGTATTTT. This translates into CASSTPGQGTDTQYF.

The V call is TRBV15, the J call TRBJ2-5; a possible D gene is TRBD1 (6 bases). The DNA end is more similar to TRBJ2-7, so the J call may be wrong. CDR3 length: 13 amino acids. Germline values: CDR1 LNHNV, CDR2 YYDKDF (reference sequence). The CDR3 region is CATSRGTRREQYF. The CDR3 nucleotides are TGTGCCACCAGCAGGGGGACAAGGCGCGAGCAGTACTTC.

As to this clone: At one of its ends the junction is not consistent with the germline gene, which may arise from a read error. V gene TRBV7-9 combines with J gene TRBJ2-7; weak D call: TRBD1 (6 bases). This CDR3 is 13 amino acids long. CDR1 SEHNR and CDR2 FQNEAQ come from the germline V gene (reference sequence). The DNA for the CDR3 is TGTTCCAGCAGCTTCGGGACAACCTACGAGCAGTACTTC. Its protein is CSSSFGTTYEQYF.

The chain is built from TRBV6-5 and TRBJ1-5, with a possible D match to TRBD1 (6 bases). Germline V gene lookup returns CDR1 MNHEY and CDR2 SVGAGI. V was trimmed by 5 bases and J by 4 bases, leaving 15 bases between them. The CDR3 is made up of 15 amino acids. DNA of the CDR3: TGTGCCAGCAGTCCGCAGGGGTTGTTTAATCAGCCCCAGCATTTT. Protein: CASSPQGLFNQPQHF.